This entry lists 27 T cell receptor beta chains sequenced from one sample in a study of CD8 T cells in Susac syndrome. Random-hexamer reverse transcription was applied to roughly 0.5 to 1 ug RNA. Each CDR3 protein gets one entry after TCRdb re-called the immunoSEQ multiplex PCR reads with MiXCR. The sample has over 300,000 distinct CDR3 sequences, about 91% seen once. The sequenced material came from CD4+ T cells from PBMCs. The receptor source for this set is a human donor with multiple sclerosis.

V usage is TRBV6-1 and J usage is TRBJ2-4; 8 bases fit TRBD2. Germline V CDR1 and CDR2: MNHNS, SASEGT. This CDR3 comprises 17 residues. The ends lost 3 bases at V and 6 bases at J; junction bases unmatched: 13. The CDR3 sequence: CASSDGIGGGRGNIQYF. DNA for the CDR3: TGTGCCAGCAGTGATGGGATCGGCGGGGGGAGAGGAAACATTCAGTACTTC.

The chain uses TRBV5-1 and TRBJ2-1; D might be TRBD1 (6 bases). The CDR3 has 13 amino acids. Trimming pared 5 bases from V and 6 bases from J, leaving 12 bases between. Per germline, CDR1 SGHRS and CDR2 YFSETQ. The CDR3 coding sequence is TGCGCCAGCAGAATAACGACAGGCAATGAGCAGTTCTTC. Translation: CASRITTGNEQFF.

The rearrangement links TRBV20-1 to TRBJ2-6; either TRBD1 or TRBD2 may supply D (5 bases each). The V end was cut by 6 bases, the J end by 4 bases, with 16 bases between. Per the germline V gene, CDR1 is DFQATT and CDR2 is SNEGSKA (reference sequence). The CDR3 has 15 residues. CDR3 DNA: TGCAGTGCACGCAATCCGGGACCCGGGGCCAACGTCCTGACTTTC. This translates into CSARNPGPGANVLTF.

This sequence joins TRBV24-1 and TRBJ2-1, with 9 nucleotides matching TRBD2. Germline assignment: CDR1 KGHDR and CDR2 SFDVKD. CDR3 size: 16 residues. With 5 bases clipped from V and 5 bases from J, the junction kept 9 bases outside the gene matches. The CDR3 is CATSAKRTSVDNEQFF. The CDR3 DNA reads TGTGCCACCAGTGCCAAACGGACTAGCGTGGACAATGAGCAGTTCTTC.

This chain uses TRBV19 with TRBJ2-3; unclear D gene. The CDR3 has 14 amino acids. The V gene lost 5 bases and the J gene lost 9 bases, with 18 bases spanning the gap. In germline, CDR1 is LNHDA, CDR2 SQIVND (reference sequence). The CDR3 sequence is CASSWATPRETQYF. The CDR3 region has the DNA TGTGCCAGTAGTTGGGCTACACCACGAGAGACGCAGTATTTT.

In DNA form, the CDR3 reads TGTGCCAGCAGCTTAACAGGGCGAGCCAACGTCCTGACTTTC. Translated, it gives CASSLTGRANVLTF. The chain is built from TRBV5-6 and TRBJ2-6, with D possibly being TRBD1 (6 bases). V was cut by 2 bases and J by 7 bases, with 10 bases left in between. Germline V gene lookup returns CDR1 SGHDT and CDR2 YYEEEE. This CDR3 comprises 14 residues.

This clonotype showed up just once. The chain is built from TRBV20-1 and TRBJ2-4; 7 positions match TRBD1. This CDR3 comprises 13 residues. Germline V CDR1 and CDR2: DFQATT, SNEGSKA (reference sequence). Trimming removed 4 bases from V and 5 bases from J; junction bases left unmatched: 5. CDR3 DNA: TGCAGTGCTATGCACGGGACAGAAAACATTCAGTACTTC. Encoded protein: CSAMHGTENIQYF.

The chain couples TRBV7-8 to TRBJ1-1, with D maybe TRBD1 (6 bases). Trimming cost V 6 bases and J 1 base, with 12 bases left between them. The CDR3 spans 14 residues. Per the germline V gene, CDR1 is SGHVS and CDR2 is FQNEAQ. CDR3 coding DNA: TGTGCCAGCAGACCTGACAGGCGGAACACTGAAGCTTTCTTT. Protein: CASRPDRRNTEAFF.

The chain employs TRBV21-1 and TRBJ2-7; the DNA was not compared with TRBD2, the D call given in the table. TRBV21-1 is a listed pseudogene. This CDR3 is built from 14 residues. CDR3 loop: CASDERTEGDEQYF. The DNA for the CDR3 is TGTGCCAGTGACGAGCGGACTGAGGGGGACGAGCAGTACTTC.

The chain recombines TRBV7-9 with TRBJ1-2; D uncertain. Per germline, CDR1 SEHNR and CDR2 FQNEAQ (reference sequence). Trimming shortened V by 3 bases and J by 7 bases, and 15 bases separated the two germline ends. This CDR3 has 14 amino acids. The CDR3 DNA is TGTGCCAGCAGCTTGAGGTCGGACTCCGGTGGCTACACCTTC. It translates to CASSLRSDSGGYTF.

The chain couples TRBV7-2 to TRBJ2-1; D is possibly TRBD1 (6 bases). The germline CDR1 and CDR2 sequences are SGHTA and FQGNSA. This CDR3 has 16 amino acids. Between the trimmed V and J ends, which lost 1 base and 4 bases, there was a span of 14 bases. The CDR3 loop reads CASSLGADRRYNEQFF. The CDR3 DNA reads TGTGCCAGCAGCTTAGGAGCGGACAGACGGTACAATGAGCAGTTCTTC.

This chain joins TRBV3-1 and TRBJ1-1, with D hard to call. This CDR3 spans 13 amino acids. Trimming took 0 bases from V and 1 from J, leaving 3 bases between them. Germline-derived CDR1 and CDR2 are LGHDT and YNNKEL (reference sequence). CDR3 nucleotides: TGTGCCAGCAGCCAAGATACGAACACTGAAGCTTTCTTT. This sequence encodes CASSQDTNTEAFF.

V is TRBV7-9 and J is TRBJ1-4; D gene uncertain. This CDR3 spans 12 amino acids. The ends were cut back, 6 bases at V and 3 bases at J, with 5 bases in the middle. Germline CDR1 is SEHNR and CDR2 is FQNEAQ (reference sequence). The CDR3 DNA reads as TGTGCCAGCAGTCGCTCTAATGAAAAACTGTTTTTT. Translated: CASSRSNEKLFF.

The V gene is TRBV6-2 or TRBV6-3, the J gene TRBJ2-7, with D perhaps matching TRBD2 (6 bases). V lost 8 bases, J lost 7 bases, and 27 bases lay in between. The germline gives CDR1 MNHEY, CDR2 SVGEGT. The CDR3 is 16 amino acids. CDR3 region: CASCSTPSGTAGEQYF. The CDR3 bases are TGTGCCAGCTGCTCTACCCCCTCCGGGACGGCGGGAGAGCAGTACTTC.

The chain carries TRBV3-1 and TRBJ2-2; 12 bases match TRBD1. The CDR3 length is 17 residues. Germline CDR1 and CDR2: LGHDT and YNNKEL (reference sequence). V was pared by 0 bases and J by 2 bases, with 1 base of the junction left unmatched. CDR3 coding DNA: TGTGCCAGCAGCCAAGAGGGACAGGGGGCCAACACCGGGGAGCTGTTTTTT. Amino acids: CASSQEGQGANTGELFF.

V is TRBV6-2 or TRBV6-3 and J is TRBJ1-2, with TRBD1 matching 7 bases. Losses at the gene ends were 2 bases for V and 4 bases for J; bases not matched to a gene: 10. The CDR3 runs to 16 residues. The germline CDR1 and CDR2 sequences are MNHEY and SVGEGT. The CDR3 bases are TGTGCCAGCAGTTACCTACGGAGGGACAGAATCTATGGCTACACCTTC. Amino acid sequence: CASSYLRRDRIYGYTF.

The rearrangement links TRBV19 to TRBJ1-1; possibly TRBD1 for D (5 bases). Germline CDR1 is LNHDA and CDR2 is SQIVND (reference sequence). The CDR3 loop spans 14 amino acids. V was cut by 5 bases and J by 3 bases, with 13 bases left in between. CDR3 in amino acids: CASSPRDGYTEAFF. CDR3 DNA sequence: TGTGCCAGTAGTCCCCGGGACGGCTACACTGAAGCTTTCTTT.

Only a few counts were recorded for this clonotype. The V call is TRBV7-6, the J call TRBJ2-5; D is possibly TRBD1 or TRBD2 (5 bases each). In germline, CDR1 is SGHVS, CDR2 FNYEAQ. Trimming stripped 6 bases from V and 4 bases from J, with 12 bases between. The CDR3 has 13 residues. In DNA form, the CDR3 reads TGTGCCAGCAGGCCCGGGACCCCAGAGACCCAGTACTTC. As protein: CASRPGTPETQYF.

The rearrangement links TRBV30 to TRBJ2-1; D is unclear. The germline gives CDR1 GTSNPN, CDR2 SVGIG (reference sequence). This CDR3 comprises 11 residues. V lost 0 bases to trimming and J lost 6 bases, with 3 bases between them. CDR3 nucleotides: TGTGCCTGGAGTGTCGGCAATGAGCAGTTCTTC. Translation: CAWSVGNEQFF.

This clonotype was seen only once. V usage is TRBV30 and J usage is TRBJ1-1; TRBD1 aligns across 7 bases. Germline CDR1 and CDR2: GTSNPN and SVGIG (reference sequence). This CDR3 is built from 14 residues. After removal of 4 bases from V and 0 bases from J, the junction contained 5 bases not matched to a gene. DNA for the CDR3: TGTGCCTGGACCGGACAGGCGCTGAACACTGAAGCTTTCTTT. Translation: CAWTGQALNTEAFF.

The rearrangement links TRBV30 to TRBJ1-1; maybe TRBD1 (5 bases). This CDR3 comprises 14 residues. The germline CDR1 and CDR2 sequences are GTSNPN and SVGIG (reference sequence). The V end was cut by 5 bases, the J end by 4 bases, with 17 bases between. The CDR3 loop reads CAWSAGPEGTEAFF. The CDR3 DNA is TGTGCCTGGTCAGCGGGGCCGGAGGGCACTGAAGCTTTCTTT.

The chain recombines TRBV6-2 or TRBV6-3 with TRBJ1-5; 11 nucleotides agree with TRBD1. This CDR3 spans 20 amino acids. Unmatched junction bases numbered 15, after V lost 5 bases and J lost 0 bases. The V gene's germline CDR1 is MNHEY and CDR2 SVGEGT. The CDR3 DNA follows: TGTGCCAGCAGTAAACCGGACAGGGGGCGCATAAGTGGTAGCAATCAGCCCCAGCATTTT. Translated: CASSKPDRGRISGSNQPQHF.

This chain links TRBV6-2 or TRBV6-3 with TRBJ1-3, with TRBD1 as a possible D gene (5 bases). The germline gives CDR1 MNHEY, CDR2 SVGEGT. The V and J ends lost 6 bases and 4 bases respectively, with 13 bases between them. The CDR3 consists of 14 residues. CDR3 DNA: TGTGCCAGCAGCGACGGGACGTCCGGAAACACCATATATTTT. This translates into CASSDGTSGNTIYF.

The V gene is TRBV7-8, the J gene TRBJ2-5; possibly TRBD1 or TRBD2 for D (6 bases each). The CDR3 has 15 amino acids. Trimming left V 0 bases short and J 2 bases short, with 10 bases between. CDR1 and CDR2 (germline): SGHVS, FQNEAQ. The CDR3 protein is CASSLARDTQETQYF. The DNA for the CDR3 is TGTGCCAGCAGCTTAGCGCGGGACACGCAAGAGACCCAGTACTTC.

Only one count was recorded for this clonotype. This CDR3 is CASSYAGTNNEQFF. DNA of the CDR3: TGTGCCAGCAGTTACGCAGGGACCAACAATGAGCAGTTCTTC. This chain links TRBV6-2 or TRBV6-3 with TRBJ2-1; TRBD1 or TRBD2 may be the D gene (5 bases each). Germline lookup yields CDR1 MNHEY and CDR2 SVGEGT. Trimming shortened V by 2 bases and J by 5 bases, and 10 bases separated the two germline ends. This CDR3 is built from 14 residues.

This rearrangement joins TRBV2 to TRBJ1-5; 7 bases match TRBD1. V was pared by 10 bases and J by 4 bases, with 13 bases of the junction left unmatched. CDR3 length: 15 amino acids. Germline values: CDR1 SNHLY, CDR2 FYNNEI. This CDR3 reads CATTLTRDRNQPQHF. The CDR3 coding sequence is TGTGCCACCACTTTAACCCGGGACAGAAATCAGCCCCAGCATTTT. The whole variable domain, remainder taken from reference TRBV2 and TRBJ1-5, is EPEVTQTPSHQVTQMGQEVILRCVPISNHLYFYWYRQILGQKVEFLVSFYNNEISEKSEIFDDQFSVERPDGSNFTLKIRSTKLEDSAMYFCATTLTRDRNQPQHFGDGTRLSIL.

The DNA for the CDR3 is TGTGCCAGCAGCCTCAGCGGGTTTTTTTACGAGCAGTACTTC. Translated: CASSLSGFFYEQYF. The chain has TRBV7-8 and TRBJ2-7; D is perhaps TRBD2 (6 bases). V lost 5 bases and J lost 4, with 15 bases in between. The CDR3 covers 14 residues. The germline V gene has CDR1 SGHVS and CDR2 FQNEAQ.